This paragraph reports one T cell receptor beta chain. The target antigen is unknown. Addition of a universal primer site occurred through template switching, and cDNA carried unique molecular identifiers. TCRdb re-called the 5' RACE reads with MiXCR, one entry per CDR3 protein. Of hundreds of thousands of distinct CDR3 sequences listed, more than 8% were seen once; the top ten hold about 7.1%. Germline V CDR1 and CDR2: MGHRA, YSYEKL. The V segment lost 0 bases and the J segment 7 bases; nucleotides outside the gene matches: 12. The CDR3 consists of 17 residues. The data derive from a study of identical twins. Findings and limits, study-wide: Out-of-frame beta chain sequences displayed weaker excess sharing between twins. Possibly, invariant MAIT and iNKT cells partly confounded zero-insertion analyses. Researchers reported excess low generation probability among twin-shared out-of-frame alpha sequences.

These same records also appear under a second study, on yellow fever vaccine responses in identical twins.

The gene calls are TRBV4-1 and TRBJ1-5; 7 bases line up with TRBD1. Sequenced sample: CD8+ T cells sorted from blood. This TCR was recovered from a young woman in good health. In DNA form, the CDR3 reads TGCGCCAGCAGCCAAGAAAGGATAGGGGGCCCTCTGCAGCCCCAGCATTTT. Its translation is CASSQERIGGPLQPQHF.